The 27 T cell receptor beta chains listed next were all sequenced from one sample in a study of T cell changes during pregnancy in multiple sclerosis. Sequenced by immunoSEQ multiplex PCR; TCRdb stores in-frame clones only, minus some. The data hold some 100,000 clones, with about 90% observed a single time. The sequences come from peripheral blood, collected after pregnancy. The origin of the receptors is a female donor with multiple sclerosis, enrolled in a pregnancy study.

This chain joins TRBV6-1 and TRBJ1-2; the D gene is possibly TRBD1 (5 bases). Germline CDR1 is MNHNS and CDR2 is SASEGT. CDR3 size: 14 residues. V lost 4 bases to trimming and J lost 0 bases, with 9 bases between them. The CDR3 DNA reads as TGTGCCAGCAGTGCAGGGATAGCTAACTATGGCTACACCTTC. Encoded protein: CASSAGIANYGYTF.

This clone was seen more than once but under ten times. V gene TRBV30 combines with J gene TRBJ1-5; D gene unclear. This CDR3 has 13 amino acids. The germline V gene has CDR1 GTSNPN and CDR2 SVGIG (reference sequence). The V end was cut by 1 base, the J end by 4 bases, with 8 bases between. The CDR3: CAWSGSLNQPQHF. The CDR3 nucleotides are TGTGCCTGGAGTGGAAGCTTAAATCAGCCCCAGCATTTT.

The V gene is TRBV7-8, the J gene TRBJ1-1, with D tentatively TRBD1 (5 bases). CDR3 length: 17 residues. Germline assignment: CDR1 SGHVS and CDR2 FQNEAQ. The ends were cut back, 1 base at V and 3 bases at J, with 18 bases in the middle. Written as DNA, the CDR3 is TGTGCCAGCAGCTTAGGGGGCCTGGGGCGCGGGGACACTGAAGCTTTCTTT. It specifies CASSLGGLGRGDTEAFF.

Here the CDR3 DNA reads TGCGCCAGCAGCCAAGGTCCCCTAGCGGGATTCTCCTACAATGAGCAGTTCTTC. This translates into CASSQGPLAGFSYNEQFF. V usage is TRBV4-1 and J usage is TRBJ2-1, with TRBD2 matching 9 bases. CDR3 length equals 18 residues. V gave up 1 base and J gave up 0 bases; unmatched junction bases: 7. CDR1 is MGHRA and CDR2 is YSYEKL in the germline V gene.

The chain joins TRBV5-1 to TRBJ1-1; 8 bases are shared with TRBD1. V was pared by 4 bases and J by 0 bases, with 8 bases of the junction left unmatched. There are 16 residues in the CDR3. Germline V gene data show CDR1 as SGHRS and CDR2 as YFSETQ. Written as DNA, the CDR3 is TGCGCCAGCAGCCCCGGGACAGGTGGATTGAACACTGAAGCTTTCTTT. The encoded protein is CASSPGTGGLNTEAFF.

The V call is TRBV11-2, the J call TRBJ2-5; 7 bases line up with TRBD2. The CDR3 spans 15 residues. J was trimmed by 7 bases and V by 0 bases; bases with no gene match: 8. The V gene's germline CDR1 is SGHAT and CDR2 FQNNGV. The CDR3 protein is CASSLEYGREGTQYF. CDR3 coding DNA: TGTGCCAGCAGCTTAGAGTATGGGAGGGAAGGGACCCAGTACTTC.

This rearrangement joins TRBV10-3 to TRBJ2-7; 9 positions agree with TRBD1. The CDR3 totals 14 residues. J was trimmed by 3 bases and V by 0 bases; bases with no gene match: 0. The V gene's germline CDR1 is ENHRY and CDR2 SYGVKD. CDR3: CAISESTGGYEQYF. In DNA form, the CDR3 reads TGTGCCATCAGTGAGTCGACAGGGGGCTACGAGCAGTACTTC.

This rearrangement joins TRBV2 to TRBJ1-1; possibly TRBD1 for D (6 bases). The CDR3 is 16 residues long. V was trimmed by 0 bases and J by 1 base, leaving 12 bases between them. Germline values: CDR1 SNHLY, CDR2 FYNNEI. The CDR3 DNA is TGTGCCAGCAGTGAAGCCCCACAGGGAAGGAACACTGAAGCTTTCTTT. Its protein is CASSEAPQGRNTEAFF. The variable domain in full, with the rest retrieved from reference TRBV2 and TRBJ1-1, is EPEVTQTPSHQVTQMGQEVILRCVPISNHLYFYWYRQILGQKVEFLVSFYNNEISEKSEIFDDQFSVERPDGSNFTLKIRSTKLEDSAMYFCASSEAPQGRNTEAFFGQGTRLTVV.

The rearrangement uses TRBV30 and TRBJ1-5, with 7 bases that match TRBD1. The junction had 10 bases not matched to a gene; V was cut back by 3 bases and J by 11 bases. Looked up from germline, CDR1 is GTSNPN and CDR2 is SVGIG (reference sequence). The CDR3 spans 13 residues. This CDR3 reads CAWSPYRQGSQHF. DNA of the CDR3: TGTGCCTGGAGCCCATATCGACAGGGTTCCCAGCATTTT.

The V gene is TRBV9, the J gene TRBJ1-6; D unresolved. Looked up from germline, CDR1 is SGDLS and CDR2 is YYNGEE. CDR3 length: 14 amino acids. V lost 2 bases and J lost 8, with 11 bases in between. CDR3 in DNA: TGTGCCAGCAGCGTCGGTTCTTTTGATTCACCCCTCCACTTT. Residues: CASSVGSFDSPLHF.

The chain combines TRBV10-3 with TRBJ2-7; perhaps TRBD2 as D (5 bases). V lost 3 bases and J 7 bases, leaving 7 bases between the germline ends. The CDR3 contains 11 residues. Germline assignment: CDR1 ENHRY and CDR2 SYGVKD. CDR3 nucleotide sequence: TGTGCCATCAGTGAACGGGGTGAGCAGTACTTC. This sequence encodes CAISERGEQYF.

V and J are TRBV6-5 and TRBJ2-3, with a tentative D call TRBD1 (5 bases). V shed 0 bases and J shed 2 bases, with 12 bases lying between them. The CDR3 has 16 residues. Germline V lookup: CDR1 MNHEY, CDR2 SVGAGI. CDR3 sequence: CASSYSMGLPTDTQYF. The CDR3 DNA sequence: TGTGCCAGCAGTTACTCGATGGGGCTCCCCACAGATACGCAGTATTTT.

The genes are TRBV29-1 and TRBJ1-2; TRBD1 matches 7 bases. Germline V gene lookup returns CDR1 SQVTM and CDR2 ANQGSEA. The CDR3 consists of 13 residues. Trimming at V came to 3 bases and at J to 4 bases, leaving 5 bases not matched to a gene. CDR3 in amino acids: CSVDRGQGYGYTF. CDR3 bases: TGCAGCGTTGATAGGGGGCAGGGCTATGGCTACACCTTC. Variable domain in full (rest from reference TRBV29-1 and TRBJ1-2): SAVISQKPSRDICQRGTSLTIQCQVDSQVTMMFWYRQQPGQSLTLIATANQGSEATYESGFVIDKFPISRPNLTFSTLTVSNMSPEDSSIYLCSVDRGQGYGYTFGSGTRLTVV.

CDR3 DNA sequence: TGTGCCTGGAGCAGGGGGCGACTGGCAAATAGCAATCAGCCCCAGCATTTT. Translation gives CAWSRGRLANSNQPQHF. This chain uses TRBV30 with TRBJ1-5; 8 bases agree with TRBD1. Germline V CDR1 and CDR2: GTSNPN, SVGIG (reference sequence). J lost 0 bases, V lost 3 bases, and 10 bases had no gene match. The CDR3 spans 17 residues. Supplemented by reference TRBV30 and TRBJ1-5, the full variable domain reads SQTIHQWPATLVQPVGSPLSLECTVEGTSNPNLYWYRQAAGRGLQLLFYSVGIGQISSEVPQNLSASRPQDRQFILSSKKLLLSDSGFYLCAWSRGRLANSNQPQHFGDGTRLSIL.

This clone has more than one count but fewer than ten. This chain connects TRBV27 to TRBJ1-2; 7 nucleotides align to TRBD1. The V gene's germline CDR1 is MNHEY and CDR2 SMNVEV (reference sequence). The V and J ends lost 7 bases and 0 bases, in that order; junction bases with no gene match: 5. The CDR3 runs 14 residues. The CDR3, as DNA: TGTGCCAGCACCAGGACAGGTTCTAACTATGGCTACACCTTC. Encoded protein: CASTRTGSNYGYTF.

The chain uses TRBV11-2 and TRBJ2-5; TRBD1 matches 11 bases. This CDR3 has 17 residues. Germline V gives CDR1 SGHAT, CDR2 FQNNGV. With V trimmed by 5 bases and J by 6 bases, 14 bases remained unmatched. CDR3: CASSAGDRGAHFKTQYF. For the CDR3, the DNA is TGTGCCAGCAGCGCGGGGGACAGGGGGGCCCATTTTAAGACCCAGTACTTC.

The chain uses TRBV5-6 and TRBJ2-7; 11 positions agree with TRBD2. The CDR3 contains 15 residues. CDR1 and CDR2 from the germline V gene are SGHDT and YYEEEE. Germline trimming cut 4 bases from V and 2 bases from J; bases unmatched to any gene: 5. The chain's CDR3 is CASSRLAGIAYEQYF. In nucleotides, the CDR3 is TGTGCCAGCAGCCGACTAGCGGGGATCGCCTACGAGCAGTACTTC. Full variable domain (outside the CDR3, taken from reference TRBV5-6 and TRBJ2-7): DAGVTQSPTHLIKTRGQQVTLRCSPKSGHDTVSWYQQALGQGPQFIFQYYEEEERQRGNFPDRFSGHQFPNYSSELNVNALLLGDSALYLCASSRLAGIAYEQYFGPGTRLTVT.

V usage is TRBV6-5 and J usage is TRBJ1-1, with TRBD1 identical over 10 bases. V shed 3 bases and J 4 bases; nucleotides not matched to a gene: 5. Germline V CDR1 and CDR2: MNHEY, SVGAGI. This CDR3 has 15 amino acids. The DNA for the CDR3 is TGTGCCAGCAGTTATAGACAGGGGGCGGGCACTGAAGCTTTCTTT. Its protein is CASSYRQGAGTEAFF.

This chain links TRBV6-5 with TRBJ1-6, with 7 positions matching TRBD1. Germline V gives CDR1 MNHEY, CDR2 SVGAGI. There are 14 residues in the CDR3. The V segment lost 6 bases and the J segment 8 bases; nucleotides outside the gene matches: 7. DNA for the CDR3: TGTGCCAGCAGAAACAGGGGTTCGCATTCACCCCTCCACTTT. Its protein product is CASRNRGSHSPLHF.

This clone was observed a few times. The rearrangement joins TRBV30 to TRBJ1-1, with D possibly TRBD1 on 6 matching bases. The CDR3 runs 14 residues. Germline V gene lookup returns CDR1 GTSNPN and CDR2 SVGIG (reference sequence). Trimming removed 0 bases from V and 3 bases from J, with 11 bases in between. The CDR3 sequence is CAWSVNRDDTEAFF. CDR3 DNA: TGTGCCTGGAGTGTAAACAGGGACGACACTGAAGCTTTCTTT. The full variable domain, rest sourced from reference TRBV30 and TRBJ1-1, is SQTIHQWPATLVQPVGSPLSLECTVEGTSNPNLYWYRQAAGRGLQLLFYSVGIGQISSEVPQNLSASRPQDRQFILSSKKLLLSDSGFYLCAWSVNRDDTEAFFGQGTRLTVV.

V usage is TRBV6-6 and J usage is TRBJ1-1, with 9 bases that match TRBD1. The CDR3 consists of 13 residues. The ends lost 6 bases at V and 5 bases at J; junction bases unmatched: 4. Germline lookup yields CDR1 MNHNY and CDR2 SVGAGI (reference sequence). The CDR3: CASRSGTGTEAFF. The CDR3 DNA follows: TGTGCCAGCAGGTCCGGGACAGGGACTGAAGCTTTCTTT.

The chain couples TRBV5-4 to TRBJ2-5; D gene uncertain. The CDR3 consists of 15 residues. Germline-derived CDR1 and CDR2 are SGHNT and YYREEE (reference sequence). Trimming left V 2 bases short and J 2 bases short, with 13 bases between. CDR3 sequence reads: CASSLFGQPQETQYF. The CDR3 DNA follows: TGTGCCAGCAGCTTATTTGGGCAGCCGCAAGAGACCCAGTACTTC.

The V and J genes are TRBV30 and TRBJ1-3; tentatively, D is TRBD1 (5 bases). V shed 0 bases and J shed 0 bases, with 9 bases lying between them. This CDR3 spans 15 amino acids. Germline lookup yields CDR1 GTSNPN and CDR2 SVGIG (reference sequence). The CDR3 here is CAWSVGGSSGNTIYF. The CDR3, as DNA: TGTGCCTGGAGTGTGGGGGGAAGCTCTGGAAACACCATATATTTT.

This rearrangement joins TRBV28 to TRBJ1-2, with D tentatively TRBD1 (5 bases). This CDR3 spans 14 amino acids. Trimming removed 4 bases from V and 2 bases from J, with 11 bases in between. Germline CDR1 is MDHEN and CDR2 is SYDVKM. CDR3 protein: CASSSARANYGYTF. As DNA, the CDR3 is TGTGCCAGCAGTTCAGCCAGGGCGAACTATGGCTACACCTTC.

V usage is TRBV30 and J usage is TRBJ2-3; 9 bases fit TRBD1. Germline V CDR1 and CDR2: GTSNPN, SVGIG (reference sequence). CDR3 length: 12 amino acids. V shed 8 bases, J shed 1 base, and the junction held 1 base outside the gene matches. As DNA, the CDR3 is TGTGCCCGGACAGGGGGCACAGATACGCAGTATTTT. Protein: CARTGGTDTQYF.

This chain uses TRBV11-2 with TRBJ1-1; TRBD1 might be the D (6 bases). From germline, CDR1 is SGHAT and CDR2 FQNNGV. The length of the CDR3 is 18 residues. Between the trimmed V and J ends, which lost 5 bases and 0 bases, there was a span of 22 bases. DNA of the CDR3: TGTGCCAGCAGCACTCCAACAGGGCCAAGAGGGGTGAACACTGAAGCTTTCTTT. Encoded protein: CASSTPTGPRGVNTEAFF.

V is TRBV7-6 and J is TRBJ1-1; TRBD1 matches 7 bases. Germline CDR1 SGHVS, CDR2 FNYEAQ. V lost 5 bases to trimming and J lost 0 bases; unmatched junction nucleotides: 9. The CDR3 sequence is 16 residues long. CDR3 DNA sequence: TGTGCCAGCAGCGCCAGAAACAGGGGCATGAACACTGAAGCTTTCTTT. This gives the protein CASSARNRGMNTEAFF.